A single sample is the source of the 11 T cell receptor beta chains below, sequenced in a study of vaccination and CD4 T cells after COVID-19 (dated by TCRdb to 2022 to 2024). These receptors have no known antigen. According to the study, the label for this sample's time point signals: late sampling 161 to 241 days after vaccination in three convalescent patients. Explained via the paper, the treatment or condition label denotes: 10-day PBMC culture with coronavirus spike peptide pools or control peptides (ViraFEST assay). The library was produced with PCR. These reads were obtained on an Illumina iSeq 100. DNA from cultured CD4+ T cells was subjected to TCR sequencing with the Oncomine TCR Beta short-read assay at the Johns Hopkins FTIC core. TCRdb ran its own pipeline on the public reads, namely fastp trimming at Q25 and MiXCR clone calling, and kept in-frame beta chains. Records with the same CDR3 protein are collapsed into one entry carrying the most frequent genes and DNA. The sample table records around 25,000 distinct CDR3 sequences; less than 40% of these occur just once. Together, the top ten hold just over 3% of the sample.

Sequencing used CD4+ T cells from blood, cultured in vitro, obtained about 7 months after SARS-CoV-2 vaccination. All receptors derive from a human donor who had recovered from COVID-19.

This clonotype came up a few times. The rearrangement links TRBV28 to TRBJ1-2; D is ambiguous. The CDR3 totals 13 residues. Germline V gives CDR1 MDHEN, CDR2 SYDVKM. The V end was cut by 6 bases, the J end by 2 bases, with 10 bases between. The CDR3 region is CASSSYPNYGYTF. CDR3 coding DNA: TGTGCCAGCAGCTCCTACCCAAACTATGGCTACACCTTC.

This clonotype was seen more than once but under ten times. This chain links TRBV20-1 with TRBJ2-1; TRBD2 agrees at 8 bases. The CDR3 consists of 14 residues. J lost 5 bases, V lost 6 bases, and 9 bases had no gene match. Germline V lookup: CDR1 DFQATT, CDR2 SNEGSKA (reference sequence). The CDR3 sequence: CSAKGLAGNNEQFF. In DNA, the CDR3 is TGCAGTGCAAAGGGTCTAGCGGGTAACAATGAGCAGTTCTTC.

This clonotype was counted between two and nine times. The chain links TRBV20-1 to TRBJ2-5; D assignment may be TRBD1 or TRBD2 (5 bases each). The V gene's germline CDR1 is DFQATT and CDR2 SNEGSKA (reference sequence). This CDR3 has 12 amino acids. The CDR3 reads CRAGTAKETQYF. CDR3 nucleotide sequence: TGCAGGGCTGGGACGGCCAAAGAGACCCAGTACTTC.

J is TRBJ2-1 and V is TRBV20-1; 11 bases are a match to TRBD2. The CDR3 length is 16 residues. The ends lost 6 bases at V and 5 bases at J; junction bases unmatched: 12. CDR1 is DFQATT and CDR2 is SNEGSKA in the germline V gene (reference sequence). The CDR3 is CSAENIAGGPHNEQFF. The CDR3, as DNA: TGCAGTGCGGAAAACATAGCGGGAGGGCCCCACAATGAGCAGTTCTTC.

V gene TRBV20-1 combines with J gene TRBJ2-3; D is uncertain. From germline, CDR1 is DFQATT and CDR2 SNEGSKA (reference sequence). The V and J ends lost 7 bases and 2 bases respectively, with 13 bases between them. This CDR3 has 13 residues. The CDR3 spells CSVRASPTDTQYF. The CDR3, as DNA: TGCAGTGTTCGGGCCAGCCCCACAGATACGCAGTATTTT.

The sample holds a few counts of this clonotype. The chain joins TRBV20-1 to TRBJ1-6; D gene unclear. V lost 2 bases and J lost 7, with 9 bases in between. CDR1 is DFQATT, CDR2 SNEGSKA, per germline (reference sequence). The CDR3 runs 13 residues. The CDR3 DNA reads TGCAGTGCTAGACGTCAGGTGAATTCACCCCTCCACTTT. Translation: CSARRQVNSPLHF.

V and J are TRBV28 and TRBJ2-7; D gene unclear. Germline CDR1 is MDHEN and CDR2 is SYDVKM. There are 15 residues in the CDR3. With 7 bases removed from V and 1 base from J, the gap between germline ends came to 17 bases. CDR3 region: CASTEQKGASYEQYF. As DNA, the CDR3 is TGTGCCAGCACCGAACAGAAGGGTGCTTCCTACGAGCAGTACTTC.

The rearrangement joins TRBV15 to TRBJ2-3; tentatively, D is TRBD1 (5 bases). Trimming pared 0 bases from V and 4 bases from J, leaving 5 bases between. CDR1 and CDR2 (germline): LNHNV, YYDKDF (reference sequence). CDR3 length: 13 residues. CDR3 protein: CATSRDRADTQYF. DNA for the CDR3: TGTGCCACCAGCAGAGACAGGGCAGATACGCAGTATTTT.

With regard to this clonotype: It may be a read error: a sequence one base away is much more abundant. This chain uses TRBV7-2 with TRBJ1-5; D not resolved. There are 12 residues in the CDR3. CDR1 and CDR2 from the germline V gene are SGHTA and FQGNSA. Here the CDR3 DNA reads TGTGTCAGCAGCTTAAGAGGGCAGCCCCAGCATTTT. Translating gives CVSSLRGQPQHF.

This clonotype showed up just a few times. This chain joins TRBV27 and TRBJ1-6; no clear D. The CDR3 is 15 amino acids. Trimming shortened V by 5 bases and J by 1 base, and 9 bases separated the two germline ends. Germline CDR1 MNHEY, CDR2 SMNVEV (reference sequence). The CDR3 nucleotides are TGTGCCAGCAGTCCATCGGGTTCCTATAATTCACCCCTCCACTTT. Translated: CASSPSGSYNSPLHF.

V gene TRBV7-2 combines with J gene TRBJ1-3, with D maybe TRBD1 (5 bases). The CDR3 spans 17 residues. CDR1 and CDR2 from the germline V gene are SGHTA and FQGNSA. The ends were cut back, 5 bases at V and 0 bases at J, with 17 bases in the middle. CDR3 sequence reads: CASSHTGPTPSGNTIYF. In DNA, the CDR3 is TGTGCCAGCAGCCATACGGGGCCCACACCCTCTGGAAACACCATATATTTT.